These 19 T cell receptor beta chains were all obtained from the same sample, sequenced in a study of T cell changes during pregnancy in multiple sclerosis. Sequencing used immunoSEQ multiplex PCR; TCRdb keeps in-frame clones, though not all of them. The sample lists tens of thousands of clones, 92% seen once, with around 0.41% in the top ten. The starting material was CD4+ T cells from peripheral blood mononuclear cells, obtained in the third trimester of pregnancy. The receptor set was obtained from a female donor in good health, enrolled as a control in a pregnancy study.

The chain employs TRBV5-1 and TRBJ2-7, with 10 positions matching TRBD1. The CDR3 covers 15 residues. Germline assignment: CDR1 SGHRS and CDR2 YFSETQ. V lost 4 bases to trimming and J lost 2 bases; unmatched junction nucleotides: 6. The CDR3 DNA reads TGCGCCAGCAGCGCCGCCGGGACAGGGGCCTACGAGCAGTACTTC. It yields the protein CASSAAGTGAYEQYF.

In regard to this clone: One end of the junction fails to match germline, which may point to a read error. The rearrangement joins TRBV7-7 to TRBJ2-2; possibly TRBD2 for D (5 bases). The CDR3 is 12 residues long. CDR1 and CDR2 (germline): SSHAT, FNYEAQ (reference sequence). DNA for the CDR3: TGCGCCGCCGGGGTGAACACCGGGGAGCTGTTTTTT. As protein: CAAGVNTGELFF.

This chain links TRBV7-3 with TRBJ2-5; 8 nucleotides align to TRBD2. The CDR3 covers 14 residues. Per germline, CDR1 SGHTA and CDR2 FQGTGA. V lost 5 bases and J lost 4; bases outside the gene matches: 6. The CDR3 sequence: CASSENGGGETQYF. The DNA for the CDR3 is TGTGCCAGCAGCGAAAACGGGGGGGGAGAGACCCAGTACTTC.

This clone was seen only once. In DNA form, the CDR3 reads TGCGCCAGCAGCTTGACTGGAAACCGGGACAGCCTGAACAATGAGCAGTTCTTC. It encodes CASSLTGNRDSLNNEQFF. The chain combines TRBV5-1 with TRBJ2-1; 7 bases are shared with TRBD1. The V gene's germline CDR1 is SGHRS and CDR2 YFSETQ. The length of the CDR3 is 18 residues. Trimming cost V 1 base and J 5 bases; bases outside gene matches: 15. The full variable domain, in which reference TRBV5-1 and TRBJ2-1 provide the parts outside the CDR3, is KAGVTQTPRYLIKTRGQQVTLSCSPISGHRSVSWYQQTPGQGLQFLFEYFSETQRNKGNFPGRFSGRQFSNSRSEMNVSTLELGDSALYLCASSLTGNRDSLNNEQFFGPGTRLTVL.

The chain couples TRBV9 to TRBJ2-2; tentatively, D is TRBD2 (5 bases). The CDR3 length is 15 residues. Germline loops: CDR1 SGDLS, CDR2 YYNGEE. V was shortened by 0 bases and J by 3 bases, with 9 bases between the two germline ends. This CDR3 is CASSVEGSYTGELFF. CDR3 DNA sequence: TGTGCCAGCAGCGTAGAAGGGAGCTACACCGGGGAGCTGTTTTTT.

This chain connects TRBV4-1 to TRBJ1-5; possibly TRBD1 for D (5 bases). There are 15 residues in the CDR3. Trimming took 1 base from V and 7 from J, leaving 14 bases between them. Germline V gives CDR1 MGHRA, CDR2 YSYEKL. The CDR3 coding sequence is TGCGCCAGCAGCCAAGGCGGGGGGGGGAGGCAGCCCCAGCATTTT. It translates to CASSQGGGGRQPQHF.

The chain couples TRBV25-1 to TRBJ2-5; 9 nucleotides agree with TRBD1. The J call is doubtful: the DNA matches TRBJ2-7 better. CDR3 length equals 13 residues. Germline V gives CDR1 MGHDK, CDR2 SYGVNS. CDR3 residues: CAIAGTGINEQYF. The CDR3 DNA reads TGTGCCATCGCCGGGACAGGGATCAACGAGCAGTACTTC.

The rearrangement uses TRBV4-3 and TRBJ1-2; D call uncertain. The CDR3 is made up of 15 amino acids. Per germline, CDR1 LGHNA and CDR2 YSLEER. V lost 2 bases to trimming and J lost 4 bases, with 14 bases between them. The CDR3 bases are TGCGCCAGCAGCCAATCGGGTGCCAAGACCTATGGCTACACCTTC. Translation: CASSQSGAKTYGYTF.

The genes are TRBV9 and TRBJ2-4, with 8 bases that match TRBD1. This CDR3 region has 15 residues. Trimming removed 3 bases from V and 0 bases from J; junction bases left unmatched: 2. Germline assignment: CDR1 SGDLS and CDR2 YYNGEE. The CDR3 DNA reads as TGTGCCAGCAGCGCACAGGGGGAAGCCAAAAACATTCAGTACTTC. This translates into CASSAQGEAKNIQYF.

This chain links TRBV29-1 with TRBJ1-2; 10 nucleotides align to TRBD1. Germline assignment: CDR1 SQVTM and CDR2 ANQGSEA. J lost 7 bases, V lost 4 bases, and 6 bases had no gene match. CDR3 length equals 13 residues. DNA of the CDR3: TGCAGCGTTGTTGGACAGGGGGTCGGTGGCTACACCTTC. The encoded protein is CSVVGQGVGGYTF.

In its sample, this clone was seen once. The chain combines TRBV7-3 with TRBJ2-3; 7 bases fit TRBD2. V lost 0 bases, J lost 6 bases, and 6 bases stayed unmatched. The CDR3 covers 15 residues. Germline V CDR1 and CDR2: SGHTA, FQGTGA. CDR3 residues: CASSLTWGGGDTQYF. The DNA for the CDR3 is TGTGCCAGCAGCTTAACGTGGGGGGGAGGGGATACGCAGTATTTT.

This clone was seen only once. The chain uses TRBV29-1 and TRBJ1-3; no firm D call. CDR1 SQVTM and CDR2 ANQGSEA come from the germline V gene. The CDR3 sequence is 14 residues long. V was pared by 5 bases and J by 0 bases, with 11 bases between. CDR3 nucleotides: TGCAGCGTTCGTCCCGGTCTCTCTGGAAACACCATATATTTT. As protein: CSVRPGLSGNTIYF.

This sequence joins TRBV5-1 and TRBJ2-3; 11 nucleotides match TRBD1. Germline V gene lookup returns CDR1 SGHRS and CDR2 YFSETQ. The CDR3 totals 15 residues. V was pared by 4 bases and J by 4 bases, with 5 bases of the junction left unmatched. The CDR3 sequence is CASSPPGQGADTQYF. The CDR3 DNA is TGCGCCAGCAGCCCCCCGGGACAGGGGGCAGATACGCAGTATTTT.

The J gene is TRBJ1-6, the V gene TRBV4-3; 11 bases line up with TRBD1. The V and J ends lost 2 bases and 10 bases, in that order; junction bases with no gene match: 4. The CDR3 spans 15 residues. Germline V CDR1 and CDR2: LGHNA, YSLEER. The CDR3 sequence is CASSQRGQGGSPLHF. CDR3 coding DNA: TGCGCCAGCAGCCAACGGGGACAGGGGGGCTCACCCCTCCACTTT.

The chain combines TRBV5-1 with TRBJ1-1; D gene uncertain. The germline gives CDR1 SGHRS, CDR2 YFSETQ. V was cut by 1 base and J by 1 base, with 8 bases left in between. There are 14 residues in the CDR3. The CDR3 bases are TGCGCCAGCAGCTTGCCGGGGTGGAACACTGAAGCTTTCTTT. Amino acids: CASSLPGWNTEAFF.

The rearrangement links TRBV5-1 to TRBJ1-4; 12 nucleotides match TRBD1. The CDR3 sequence is 15 residues long. CDR1 is SGHRS, CDR2 YFSETQ, per germline. V was pared by 7 bases and J by 7 bases, with 8 bases of the junction left unmatched. The CDR3 loop reads CASGGQGAQGEKLFF. As DNA, the CDR3 is TGCGCCAGCGGGGGACAGGGGGCGCAGGGTGAAAAACTGTTTTTT.

V usage is TRBV7-3 and J usage is TRBJ1-3; D perhaps matches TRBD1 (6 bases). V was clipped by 8 bases and J by 0 bases, with 8 bases between them. The germline gives CDR1 SGHTA, CDR2 FQGTGA. The CDR3 runs to 13 residues. The CDR3 coding sequence is TGTGCCAGCTCGACAGGCTCTGGAAACACCATATATTTT. Residues: CASSTGSGNTIYF. Full variable domain (outside the CDR3, taken from reference TRBV7-3 and TRBJ1-3): GAGVSQTPSNKVTEKGKYVELRCDPISGHTALYWYRQSLGQGPEFLIYFQGTGAADDSGLPNDRFFAVRPEGSVSTLKIQRTERGDSAVYLCASSTGSGNTIYFGEGSWLTVV.

The chain employs TRBV5-1 and TRBJ1-1; 8 nucleotides agree with TRBD1. Trimming at V came to 4 bases and at J to 1 base, leaving 6 bases not matched to a gene. Germline CDR1 is SGHRS and CDR2 is YFSETQ. The CDR3 loop spans 15 amino acids. The CDR3 reads CASSAGQGTNTEAFF. CDR3 coding DNA: TGCGCCAGCAGCGCCGGACAGGGAACGAACACTGAAGCTTTCTTT.

The rearrangement links TRBV18 to TRBJ2-7; D possibly corresponds to TRBD1 (6 bases). The CDR3 totals 15 residues. The V and J ends lost 9 bases and 2 bases respectively, with 20 bases between them. The germline gives CDR1 KGHSH, CDR2 LQKENI. This CDR3 reads CASTQSAGVPYEQYF. The DNA of the CDR3 is TGTGCCAGTACCCAGTCGGCAGGGGTTCCCTACGAGCAGTACTTC. The full variable domain, in which reference TRBV18 and TRBJ2-7 provide the parts outside the CDR3, is NAGVMQNPRHLVRRRGQEARLRCSPMKGHSHVYWYRQLPEEGLKFMVYLQKENIIDESGMPKERFSAEFPKEGPSILRIQQVVRGDSAAYFCASTQSAGVPYEQYFGPGTRLTVT.